This T cell receptor (beta chain) was sequenced in a study of early T cells in non-severe SARS-CoV-2 infection. Study background: RNA in bulk from unsorted whole blood was sequenced, and chains were unpaired.

This clonotype was counted a few times. Its antigen is not identified. Notes on the study in general: VDJdb-based annotation leaned toward anti-spike CD8 responses and missed private and CD4 specificities.

Unique molecular identifiers were added to individual cDNA molecules. Each CDR3 protein gets one entry after TCRdb re-called the 5' RACE reads with MiXCR. Here the sample spans roughly 99,000 distinct CDR3 sequences, about an eighth being singletons. The sequence was collected from an adult who was a healthcare worker with PCR-confirmed SARS-CoV-2 infection or an uninfected control (not recorded which). Sequenced here: whole blood, sampled at baseline.

CDR3 in amino acids: CASRTLGGGDTQYF. Here the CDR3 DNA reads TGTGCCAGCAGGACCCTGGGGGGGGGAGATACGCAGTATTTT. The chain uses TRBV7-9 and TRBJ2-3, with 7 bases identical to TRBD2. J lost 5 bases, V lost 6 bases, and 8 bases had no gene match. The V gene's germline CDR1 is SEHNR and CDR2 FQNEAQ (reference sequence). The CDR3 runs 14 residues.